The rows below give T cell receptor beta chains drawn from one sample of a study of blood T cell repertoires in COVID-19. Repertoires were generated with immunoSEQ multiplex PCR, while TCRdb's copy carries only in-frame clones and drops some. The sample lists some 100,000 clones; more than 75% were seen once. The material sequenced was peripheral blood. The receptor source for this set is a woman between 25 and 40 years old with acute or convalescent COVID-19. The CDR3 runs from the conserved cysteine through the conserved F or W. A D gene is named only where the DNA matches it firmly. Size is stated for part of the rows, as once, few or many counts, or as a class when the clone is expanded.

abundance,v_gene,j_gene,d_gene,CDR3aa,CDR3nt
-,TRBV12-3/TRBV12-4,TRBJ1-2,-,CASTGSVYYGYTF,TGTGCCAGCACGGGGTCGGTATATTATGGCTACACCTTC
-,TRBV28,TRBJ1-5,TRBD1,CASRYQGASRQPQHF,TGTGCCAGCAGATATCAGGGGGCTTCCCGACAGCCCCAGCATTTT
-,TRBV7-8,TRBJ2-3,-,CASSLGVPWAPTDTQYF,TGTGCCAGCAGCTTAGGGGTCCCCTGGGCCCCCACAGATACGCAGTATTTT
-,TRBV5-6,TRBJ1-2,-,CASSLGALEYDGYTF,TGTGCCAGCAGCTTGGGAGCTCTTGAATACGATGGCTACACCTTC
-,TRBV28,TRBJ1-2,TRBD1,CASSLRDRDGYTF,TGTGCCAGCAGTCTCCGGGACAGGGACGGCTACACCTTC
-,TRBV2,TRBJ2-4,TRBD1,CASSQKSGTGINIQYF,TGTGCCAGCAGTCAAAAATCCGGGACAGGGATCAACATTCAGTACTTC
-,TRBV6-5,TRBJ1-1,-,CASSYHGGSTEAFF,TGTGCCAGCAGTTACCATGGGGGGTCCACTGAAGCTTTCTTT
-,TRBV7-8,TRBJ2-1,TRBD2,CASSSGTANEQFF,TGTGCCAGCAGCAGCGGGACTGCCAATGAGCAGTTCTTC
-,TRBV5-1,TRBJ2-7,-,CASSTTGSYEQYF,TGCGCCAGCAGCACTACAGGTTCCTACGAGCAGTACTTC
few,TRBV27,TRBJ1-5,TRBD1,CASSPGTDSNQPQHF,TGTGCCAGCAGTCCGGGGACAGATAGCAATCAGCCCCAGCATTTT
-,TRBV28,TRBJ2-7,TRBD1,CASSLFETGLHEQYF,TGTGCCAGCAGTTTATTCGAGACAGGGTTGCACGAGCAGTACTTC
-,TRBV5-1,TRBJ2-2,TRBD2,CASSSLAGGLTGELFF,TGCGCCAGCAGCTCACTAGCGGGGGGACTCACCGGGGAGCTGTTTTTT
few,TRBV7-9,TRBJ2-3,-,CASSSVTGSGDTQYF,TGTGCCAGCAGCTCGGTAACAGGGTCCGGAGATACGCAGTATTTT
-,TRBV18,TRBJ1-3,TRBD1,CASSLGQGRDTIYF,TGTGCCAGCTCCCTCGGACAGGGTCGGGACACCATATATTTT
-,TRBV2,TRBJ1-1,TRBD1,CASNDRVATEAFF,TGTGCCAGCAACGACAGGGTTGCGACTGAAGCTTTCTTT
-,TRBV9,TRBJ1-1,-,CASSVSGSTEAFF,TGTGCCAGCAGCGTATCTGGGAGCACTGAAGCTTTCTTT